This T cell receptor (beta chain) was recorded in a study of tumor-infiltrating lymphocytes in glioblastoma multiforme (dated by TCRdb to the late 2010s). For the study in its entirety: To test whether intratumoral genomic heterogeneity fosters TIL diversity, the study jointly examined somatic mutations, TIL diversity and immune response activity. What the work shows at the level of the full study, not this receptor alone: The authors noted that sorting T cells into functional subsets, which was not done in the study, would be a future improvement. Because T cells carry unequal numbers of TCR transcripts, RNA-based TCR sequencing may distort clone frequencies. Generalizability is limited because the TCR and somatic mutation analysis included only one glioblastoma patient.

A modified ARM-PCR protocol with multiple V-beta primers and a C-beta primer was used to build TCRB libraries from RNA via three nested multiplex PCR rounds. ProtoScript II Reverse Transcriptase and a C-beta primer were used to synthesize TCRB-specific cDNA from approximately 0.51 ug total RNA. No unique molecular identifiers were described for the TCRB libraries. In the third PCR, barcodes and adapters were added over about 25 cycles with Deep VentR (exo-) polymerase, after which 250-500 bp bands were gel purified. TCRB libraries were sequenced on an Illumina HiSeq 2500 with 250 bp paired-end reads. The study's processing was this. Reads were cleaned with Trimmomatic, merged with FLASH, assigned V, D and J segments with MiGEC, and analyzed with VDJtools. Repertoire diversity was measured using the Shannon-Wiener diversity index, which was calculated with VDJtools. The raw public data were reprocessed by TCRdb itself: fastp quality trimming at Q25, MiXCR clonotype calling, in-frame beta chains only. Rows with one shared CDR3 protein collapse into an entry with the most common genes and DNA. The V and J calls here are based on TCRdb, not the publication. In this sample the table shows fewer than 40,000 distinct CDR3 sequences, about 64% of which occur a single time. Of the sample, roughly 31% is held by the ten largest clones.

The AllPrep DNA/RNA mini kit was used to purify genomic DNA and total RNA at the same time from each of the approximately ten tumor samples. Every RNA sample had an RNA integrity number above 6.5 and an OD 260/280 ratio above 1.9. This clonotype was seen ten or more times. Its antigen is not yet known. Nothing much larger sits one base from this clone, and base qualities are not available. The CDR3, cysteine through phenylalanine, is 14 amino acids long. The sequence is cut down to CDR3 DNA, 42 bases in frame from base 1. V was cut back by 2 bases and J by 4 bases, leaving a gap of 11 bases between them. Via the germline V gene, CDR1 is MDHEN and CDR2 SYDVKM.

This receptor was taken from a male donor with glioblastoma. The sample was brain tumor tissue. This receptor chain uses TRBV28 and TRBJ1-2, with TRBD1 perhaps the D gene, on 6 matching bases. The base sequence is TGTGCCAGCAGTTTAAGTGGACAGATCTATGGCTACACCTTC. Translated, it gives CASSLSGQIYGYTF.